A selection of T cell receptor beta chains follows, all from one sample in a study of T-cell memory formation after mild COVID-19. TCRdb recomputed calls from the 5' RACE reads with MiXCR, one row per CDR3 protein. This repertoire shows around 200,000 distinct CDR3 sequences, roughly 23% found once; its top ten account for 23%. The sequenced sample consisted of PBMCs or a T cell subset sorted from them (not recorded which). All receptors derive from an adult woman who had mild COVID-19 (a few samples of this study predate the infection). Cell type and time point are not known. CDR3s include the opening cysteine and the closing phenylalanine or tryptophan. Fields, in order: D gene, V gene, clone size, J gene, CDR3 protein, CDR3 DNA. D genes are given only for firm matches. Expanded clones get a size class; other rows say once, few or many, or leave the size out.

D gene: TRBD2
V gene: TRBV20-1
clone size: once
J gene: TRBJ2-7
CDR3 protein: CSGAGASYEQYF
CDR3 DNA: TGCAGTGGAGCGGGGGCCTCCTACGAGCAGTACTTC

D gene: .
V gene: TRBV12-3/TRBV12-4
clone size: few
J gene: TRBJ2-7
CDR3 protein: CASSPLLSSYEQYF
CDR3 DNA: TGTGCCAGCAGCCCGCTTTTAAGCTCCTACGAGCAGTACTTC

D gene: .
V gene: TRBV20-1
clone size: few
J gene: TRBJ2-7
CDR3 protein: CSARDGGSYEQYF
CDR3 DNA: TGCAGTGCTAGAGATGGGGGTTCCTACGAGCAGTACTTC

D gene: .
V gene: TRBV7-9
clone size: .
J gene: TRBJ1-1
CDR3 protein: CASSPPGVNTEAFF
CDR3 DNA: TGTGCCAGCAGCCCCCCCGGGGTGAACACTGAAGCTTTCTTT

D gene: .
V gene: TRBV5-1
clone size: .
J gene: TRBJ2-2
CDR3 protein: CASSSTGSGTGELFF
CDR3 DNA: TGCGCCAGCAGCTCCACAGGGTCGGGCACCGGGGAGCTGTTTTTT

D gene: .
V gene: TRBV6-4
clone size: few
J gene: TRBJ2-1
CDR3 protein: CASSPVGGADEQFF
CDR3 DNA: TGTGCCAGCAGCCCCGTTGGGGGGGCGGATGAGCAGTTCTTC

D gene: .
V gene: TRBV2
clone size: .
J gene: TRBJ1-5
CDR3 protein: CASSTGIFNQPQHF
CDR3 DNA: TGTGCCAGCAGTACCGGGATTTTCAATCAGCCCCAGCATTTT

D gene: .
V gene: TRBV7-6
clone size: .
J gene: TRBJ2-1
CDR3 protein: CASSLRGSEQFF
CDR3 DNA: TGTGCCAGCAGCTTAAGGGGAAGTGAGCAGTTCTTC

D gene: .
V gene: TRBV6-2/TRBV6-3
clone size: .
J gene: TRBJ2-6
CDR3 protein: CASSYSRDGANVLTF
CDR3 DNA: TGTGCCAGCAGTTACTCGAGGGATGGGGCCAACGTCCTGACTTTC

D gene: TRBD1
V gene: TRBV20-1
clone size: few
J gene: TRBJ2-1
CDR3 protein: CSARDEGAVYNEQFF
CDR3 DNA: TGCAGTGCTAGAGATGAGGGGGCTGTCTACAATGAGCAGTTCTTC

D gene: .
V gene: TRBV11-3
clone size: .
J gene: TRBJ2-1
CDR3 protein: CASSPNSGSYNEQFF
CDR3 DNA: TGTGCCAGCAGCCCCAATAGCGGTTCCTACAATGAGCAGTTCTTC

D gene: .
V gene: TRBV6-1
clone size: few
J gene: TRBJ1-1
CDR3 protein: CASSERPWGAFF
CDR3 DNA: TGTGCCAGCAGTGAAAGGCCCTGGGGAGCTTTCTTT

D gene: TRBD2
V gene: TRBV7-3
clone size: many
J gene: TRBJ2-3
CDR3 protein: CASSFGLAGALGDTQYF
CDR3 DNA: TGTGCCAGCAGCTTCGGACTAGCGGGAGCTCTGGGAGATACGCAGTATTTT

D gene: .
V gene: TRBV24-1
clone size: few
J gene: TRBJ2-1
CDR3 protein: CATKGDSYNEQFF
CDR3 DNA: TGTGCCACCAAGGGGGACTCCTACAATGAGCAGTTCTTC

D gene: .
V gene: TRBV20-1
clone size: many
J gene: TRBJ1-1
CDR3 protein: CSPRGSGDTEAFF
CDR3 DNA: TGCAGTCCTCGTGGGAGCGGCGACACTGAAGCTTTCTTT

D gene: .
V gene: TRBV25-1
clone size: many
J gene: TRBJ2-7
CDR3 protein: CASSATPIDSVSSYEQYF
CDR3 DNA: TGTGCCAGCAGTGCGACTCCGATCGACAGTGTCAGCTCCTACGAGCAGTACTTC

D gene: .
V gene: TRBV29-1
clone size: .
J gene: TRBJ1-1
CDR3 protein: CSSFRFGTEAFF
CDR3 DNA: TGCAGCTCGTTCCGGTTTGGGACTGAAGCTTTCTTT

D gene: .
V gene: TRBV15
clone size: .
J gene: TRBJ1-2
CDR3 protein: CATSRAPQDFYGYTF
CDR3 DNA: TGTGCCACCAGCAGGGCCCCCCAGGACTTCTATGGCTACACCTTC

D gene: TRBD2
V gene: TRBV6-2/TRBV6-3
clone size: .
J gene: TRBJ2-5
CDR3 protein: CASSGTSKQETQYF
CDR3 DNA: TGTGCCAGCAGTGGGACTAGCAAACAAGAGACCCAGTACTTC

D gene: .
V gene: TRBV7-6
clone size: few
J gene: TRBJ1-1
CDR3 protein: CASSLGSAIEAFF
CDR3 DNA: TGTGCCAGCAGCTTAGGTTCAGCTATTGAAGCTTTCTTT

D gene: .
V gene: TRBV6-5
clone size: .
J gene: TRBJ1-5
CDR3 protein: CASSSRSDQPQHF
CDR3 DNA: TGTGCCAGCAGTTCCCGGTCAGATCAGCCCCAGCATTTT

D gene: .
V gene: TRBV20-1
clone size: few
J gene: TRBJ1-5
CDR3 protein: CSSEGWGNQPQHF
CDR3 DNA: TGCAGCTCCGAAGGGTGGGGCAATCAGCCCCAGCATTTT

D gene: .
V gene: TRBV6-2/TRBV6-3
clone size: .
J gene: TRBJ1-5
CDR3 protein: CASSSQGVAQPQHF
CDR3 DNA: TGTGCCAGCAGTTCTCAGGGTGTTGCCCAGCCCCAGCATTTT

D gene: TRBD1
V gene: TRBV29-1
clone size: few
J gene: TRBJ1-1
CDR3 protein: CSVDTGGYTEAFF
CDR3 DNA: TGCAGCGTTGACACAGGGGGATACACTGAAGCTTTCTTT

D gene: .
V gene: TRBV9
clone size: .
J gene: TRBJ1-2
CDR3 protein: CASSGPGRGASVYGYTF
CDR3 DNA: TGTGCCAGCAGCGGACCGGGACGGGGAGCCTCGGTTTATGGCTACACCTTC

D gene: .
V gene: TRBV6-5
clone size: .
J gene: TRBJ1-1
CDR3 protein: CASSYAVNTEAFF
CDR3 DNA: TGTGCCAGCAGTTACGCGGTGAACACTGAAGCTTTCTTT

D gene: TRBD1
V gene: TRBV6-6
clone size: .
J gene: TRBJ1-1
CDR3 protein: CASSYNPGTGNTEAFF
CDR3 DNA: TGTGCCAGCAGTTATAACCCCGGGACAGGGAACACTGAAGCTTTCTTT

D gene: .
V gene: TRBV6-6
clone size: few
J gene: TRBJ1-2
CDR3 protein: CASSYSMTGQNYGYTF
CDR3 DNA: TGTGCCAGCAGTTACTCTATGACGGGACAAAACTATGGCTACACCTTC

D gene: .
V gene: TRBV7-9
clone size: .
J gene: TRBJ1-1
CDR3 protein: CASSLALSMWVSEAFF
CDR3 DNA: TGTGCCAGCAGCTTAGCGCTCAGTATGTGGGTATCTGAAGCTTTCTTT

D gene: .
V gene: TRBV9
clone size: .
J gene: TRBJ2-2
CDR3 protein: CASSAGAGELFF
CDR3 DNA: TGTGCCAGCAGTGCAGGGGCCGGGGAGCTGTTTTTT

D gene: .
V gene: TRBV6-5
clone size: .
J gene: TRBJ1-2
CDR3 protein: CASSLLRWADGYTF
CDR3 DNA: TGTGCCAGCAGTCTACTTAGATGGGCAGATGGCTACACCTTC

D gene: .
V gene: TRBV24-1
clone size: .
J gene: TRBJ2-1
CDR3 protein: CATSETGYIKPGTYNEQFF
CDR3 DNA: TGTGCCACCAGTGAAACTGGGTACATTAAGCCAGGGACCTACAATGAGCAGTTCTTC